This TCR beta chain was documented in a study of blood T cell repertoires in COVID-19 (dated by TCRdb to 2018 to 2020). For the wider study: Samples covering the acute and convalescent phases of COVID-19 were provided by collaborators in the United States, Italy and Spain. The repertoires were made available in a free public database intended to serve as a resource for research on the immune response to SARS-CoV-2. Nearly every sample came with metadata listing a de-identified subject ID, COVID-19 status, age in years and sex. Samples were obtained from the ongoing ImmuneRACE study (first 160 participants) and from over 1,000 subjects provided by 6 global collaborators. Where available, HLA class I and class II types were taken from metadata supplied by the sample provider and were not determined by assay-based typing. The prospective study material was composed of cDNA or gDNA derived from T cells, B-cell-depleted T cells, or PBMCs. The dataset comprised deeply sampled blood TCRbeta repertoires from subjects exposed to, actively infected with, or recovered from COVID-19.

To note about this clone: There is no known antigen for this receptor. Per-nucleotide qualities are absent, and no much larger clonotype sits a single base away.

Including the terminal cysteine and phenylalanine, the CDR3 comprises 19 residues. The kept DNA is CDR3 alone, 57 bases in frame from the first base. TCRbeta CDR3 regions were amplified from genomic DNA using the immunoSEQ Assay, a bias-controlled multiplex PCR. In the original analysis: Nucleated cell counts per sample were estimated from amplification of reference gene primers within the assay. Sequence reads were collapsed and filtered to measure the absolute abundance of every unique TCRbeta CDR3 rearrangement. For each sample, productive Simpson clonality was calculated as the square root of Simpson's diversity index across productive rearrangements. TCRdb took over this immuneACCESS table, retaining in-frame rearrangements with V and J assigned. Such tables are incomplete; in checked studies, under half of the missing clones stem from an unresolved V gene, and the remainder is unexplained. D and trimming were read from the DNA, whereas the V and J calls and clone size are those reported in that table. For this sample there are about 190,000 clones; 86% appear just once. The top ten clones comprise around 6% of the sample.

The paper as a whole reports these results and caveats: How much clinical and demographic metadata was included differed by source and by participant, and the metadata was provided uncurated.

Participants in the prospective study were enrolled through a virtual design, were aged roughly 18 to 100 years, and lived in some 24 United States geographic areas. Cohort assignment in the prospective study relied on participant-reported clinical history from a screening survey and a study questionnaire. Mobile phlebotomists in the prospective study collected whole blood, serum and a nasopharyngeal or oropharyngeal swab from every participant. Participants in the prospective study had the option to provide additional blood draws and questionnaires over an approximately 2-month period. Prospective study blood samples were shipped either frozen or at room temperature before DNA extraction.

The source of this sequence is a man aged 35-49 years with acute COVID-19. The sequenced sample consisted of PBMCs or T cells enriched from blood (not recorded which). The chain is made from TRBV12-2 and TRBJ2-7; whether TRBD2, the table's D call, matches the DNA was not checked. TRBV12-2 is a documented pseudogene. DNA sequence: TGTGCATCCCCGCACCCCCCACGACCCCCCGGGACTAAACTTTACGAGCAGTACTTC. This yields the protein CASPHPPRPPGTKLYEQYF.